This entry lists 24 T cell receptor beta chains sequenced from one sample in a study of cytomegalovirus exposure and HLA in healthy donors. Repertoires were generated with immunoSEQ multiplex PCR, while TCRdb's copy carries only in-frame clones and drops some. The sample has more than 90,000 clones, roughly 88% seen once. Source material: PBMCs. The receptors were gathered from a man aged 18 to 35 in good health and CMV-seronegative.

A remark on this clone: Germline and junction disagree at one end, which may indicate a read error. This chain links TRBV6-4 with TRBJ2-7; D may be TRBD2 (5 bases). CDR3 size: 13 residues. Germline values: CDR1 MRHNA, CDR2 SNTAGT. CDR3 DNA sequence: TGTGCCAGCAGTGACCGGACCGAGGACTTGCACTCCTTC. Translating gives CASSDRTEDLHSF.

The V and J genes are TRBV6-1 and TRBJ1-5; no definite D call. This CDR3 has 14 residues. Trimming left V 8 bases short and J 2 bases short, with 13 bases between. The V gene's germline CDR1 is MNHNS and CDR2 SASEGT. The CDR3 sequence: CASLARSGNQPQHF. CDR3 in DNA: TGTGCCAGCCTGGCGCGGTCCGGCAATCAGCCCCAGCATTTT.

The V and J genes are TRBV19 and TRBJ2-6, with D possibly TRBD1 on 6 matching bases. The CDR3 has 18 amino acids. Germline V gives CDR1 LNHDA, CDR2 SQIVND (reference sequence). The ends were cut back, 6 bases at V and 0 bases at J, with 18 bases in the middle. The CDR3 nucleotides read TGTGCCAGTAGCTACCAGGACAGTCTTTTCTCTGGGGCCAACGTCCTGACTTTC. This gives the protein CASSYQDSLFSGANVLTF.

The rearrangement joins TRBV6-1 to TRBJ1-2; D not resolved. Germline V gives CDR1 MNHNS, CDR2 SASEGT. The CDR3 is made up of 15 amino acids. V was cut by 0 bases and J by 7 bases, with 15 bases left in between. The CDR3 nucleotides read TGTGCCAGCAGTGAAGCCGGAAAGGGCGGAGGTGGCTACACCTTC. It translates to CASSEAGKGGGGYTF.

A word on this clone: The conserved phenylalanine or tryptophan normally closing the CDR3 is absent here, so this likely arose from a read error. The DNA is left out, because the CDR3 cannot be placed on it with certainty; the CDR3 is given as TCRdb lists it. The CDR3 spells CASSGVPLAGD. This chain links TRBV6-1 with TRBJ2-7; no DNA check was done on the table's D call, TRBD2. Inclusive of both ends, the CDR3 amounts to 11 amino acids. The germline CDR1 and CDR2 sequences are MNHNS and SASEGT.

The CDR3 reads CASSTTQVSYEQYF. In nucleotides, the CDR3 is TGTGCCAGCAGCACGACCCAGGTTTCCTACGAGCAGTACTTC. The chain couples TRBV6-1 to TRBJ2-7; D gene unclear. Germline CDR1 and CDR2: MNHNS and SASEGT. CDR3 length: 14 amino acids. Trimming cost V 6 bases and J 1 base, with 13 bases left between them.

The CDR3 region has the DNA TGTGCCAGCTCCCTCGGACGACTAGCGGGAACCGGGGAGCTGTTTTTT. It codes for CASSLGRLAGTGELFF. The V gene is TRBV18, the J gene TRBJ2-2; 11 nucleotides line up with TRBD2. CDR3 length equals 16 residues. With 6 bases clipped from V and 5 bases from J, the junction kept 8 bases outside the gene matches. Per the germline V gene, CDR1 is KGHSH and CDR2 is LQKENI.

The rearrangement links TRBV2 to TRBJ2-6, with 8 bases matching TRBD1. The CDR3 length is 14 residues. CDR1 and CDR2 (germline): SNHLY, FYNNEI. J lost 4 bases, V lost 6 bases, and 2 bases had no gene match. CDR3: CASSRGRGANVLTF. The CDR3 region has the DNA TGTGCCAGCAGCAGGGGGCGGGGGGCCAACGTCCTGACTTTC.

The CDR3 nucleotides are TGCAGCGTGGAGGGACGGATTAATGGCTACACCTTC. Protein sequence: CSVEGRINGYTF. The rearrangement uses TRBV29-1 and TRBJ1-2; tentatively, D is TRBD1 (5 bases). Trimming removed 6 bases at V and 6 bases at J, with 14 bases between. The germline V gene encodes CDR1 SQVTM and CDR2 ANQGSEA. CDR3 length equals 12 residues.

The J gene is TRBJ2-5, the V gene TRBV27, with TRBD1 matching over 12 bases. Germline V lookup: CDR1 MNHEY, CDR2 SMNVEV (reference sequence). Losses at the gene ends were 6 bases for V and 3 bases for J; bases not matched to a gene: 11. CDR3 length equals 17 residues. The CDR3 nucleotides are TGTGCCAGCAGGATCCGGGACAGGGGGCCGATGGAAGAGACCCAGTACTTC. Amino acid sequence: CASRIRDRGPMEETQYF.

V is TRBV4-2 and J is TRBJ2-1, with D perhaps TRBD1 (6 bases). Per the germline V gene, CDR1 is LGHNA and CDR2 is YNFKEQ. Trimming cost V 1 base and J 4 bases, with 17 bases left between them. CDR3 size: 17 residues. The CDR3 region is CASSQVVSRGFYNEQFF. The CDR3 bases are TGTGCCAGCAGCCAAGTGGTATCCAGGGGATTTTACAATGAGCAGTTCTTC.

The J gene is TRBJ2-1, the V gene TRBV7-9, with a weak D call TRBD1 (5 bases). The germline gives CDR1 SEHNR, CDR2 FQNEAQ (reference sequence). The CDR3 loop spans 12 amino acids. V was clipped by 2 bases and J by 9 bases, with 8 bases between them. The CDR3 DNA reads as TGTGCCAGCAGCTTATCAGGGTTTGAGCAGTTCTTC. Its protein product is CASSLSGFEQFF. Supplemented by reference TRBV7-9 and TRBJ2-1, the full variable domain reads DTGVSQNPRHKITKRGQNVTFRCDPISEHNRLYWYRQTLGQGPEFLTYFQNEAQLEKSRLLSDRFSAERPKGSFSTLEIQRTEQGDSAMYLCASSLSGFEQFFGPGTRLTVL.

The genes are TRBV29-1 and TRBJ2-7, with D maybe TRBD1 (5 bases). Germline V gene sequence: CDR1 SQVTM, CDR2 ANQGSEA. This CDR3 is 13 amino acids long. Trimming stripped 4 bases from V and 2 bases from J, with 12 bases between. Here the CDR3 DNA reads TGCAGCGTTGCCGACAGCAGCGCCTACGAGCAGTACTTC. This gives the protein CSVADSSAYEQYF.

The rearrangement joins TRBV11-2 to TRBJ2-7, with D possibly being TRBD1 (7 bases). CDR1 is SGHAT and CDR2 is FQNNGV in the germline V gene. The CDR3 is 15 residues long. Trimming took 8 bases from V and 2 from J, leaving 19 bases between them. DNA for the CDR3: TGTGCCAGCTCACCAGGAGGGGGCTACACCTACGAGCAGTACTTC. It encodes CASSPGGGYTYEQYF.

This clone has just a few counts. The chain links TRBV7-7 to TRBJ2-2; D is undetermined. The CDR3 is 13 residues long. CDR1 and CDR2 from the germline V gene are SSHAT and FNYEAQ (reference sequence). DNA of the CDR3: TGTGCTACCCCGACATACAACACCGGGGAGCTGTTTTTT. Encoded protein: CATPTYNTGELFF.

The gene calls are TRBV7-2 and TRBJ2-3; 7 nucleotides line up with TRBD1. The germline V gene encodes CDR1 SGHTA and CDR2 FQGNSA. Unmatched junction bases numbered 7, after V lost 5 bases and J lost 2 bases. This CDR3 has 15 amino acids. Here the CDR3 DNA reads TGTGCCAGCAGCCCAAGGGGACAGTACACAGATACGCAGTATTTT. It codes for CASSPRGQYTDTQYF.

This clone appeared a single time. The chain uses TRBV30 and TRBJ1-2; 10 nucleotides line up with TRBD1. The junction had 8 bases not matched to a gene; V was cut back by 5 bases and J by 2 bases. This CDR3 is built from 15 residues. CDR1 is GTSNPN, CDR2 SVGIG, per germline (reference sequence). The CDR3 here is CAWSGQGMPNYGYTF. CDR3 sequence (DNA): TGTGCCTGGTCGGGACAGGGGATGCCCAACTATGGCTACACCTTC.

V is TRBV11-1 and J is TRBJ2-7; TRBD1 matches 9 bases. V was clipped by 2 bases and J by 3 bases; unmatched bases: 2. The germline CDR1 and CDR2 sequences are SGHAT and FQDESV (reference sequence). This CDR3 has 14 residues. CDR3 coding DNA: TGTGCCAGCAGCTTAAGGGGACAGGGCTACGAGCAGTACTTC. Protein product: CASSLRGQGYEQYF.

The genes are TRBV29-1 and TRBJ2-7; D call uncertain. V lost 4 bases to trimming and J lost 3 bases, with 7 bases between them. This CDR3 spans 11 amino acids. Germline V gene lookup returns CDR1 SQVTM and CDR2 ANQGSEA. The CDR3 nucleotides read TGCAGCGTTGGTGGCAACTACGAGCAGTACTTC. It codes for CSVGGNYEQYF.

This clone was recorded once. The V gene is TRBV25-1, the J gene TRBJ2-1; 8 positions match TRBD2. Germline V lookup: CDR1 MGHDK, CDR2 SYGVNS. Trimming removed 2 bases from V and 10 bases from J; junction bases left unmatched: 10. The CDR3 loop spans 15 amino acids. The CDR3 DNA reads TGTGCCAGCAGTGAACGGCGGGGGGTTGACCGGGAGCAGTTCTTC. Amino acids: CASSERRGVDREQFF.

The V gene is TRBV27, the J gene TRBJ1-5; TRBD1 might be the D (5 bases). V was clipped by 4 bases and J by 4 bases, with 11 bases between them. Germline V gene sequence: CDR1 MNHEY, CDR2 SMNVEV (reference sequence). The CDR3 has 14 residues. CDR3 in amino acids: CASSSSGGNQPQHF. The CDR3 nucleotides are TGTGCCAGCAGTTCTAGTGGGGGGAATCAGCCCCAGCATTTT.

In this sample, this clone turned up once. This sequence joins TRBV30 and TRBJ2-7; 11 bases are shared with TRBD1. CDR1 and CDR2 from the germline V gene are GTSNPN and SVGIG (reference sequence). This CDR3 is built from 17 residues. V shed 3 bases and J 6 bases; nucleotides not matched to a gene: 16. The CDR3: CAWSFHTPGQGVSEQYF. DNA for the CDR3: TGTGCCTGGAGCTTTCATACCCCGGGACAGGGGGTCTCCGAGCAGTACTTC. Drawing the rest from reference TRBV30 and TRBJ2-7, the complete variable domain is SQTIHQWPATLVQPVGSPLSLECTVEGTSNPNLYWYRQAAGRGLQLLFYSVGIGQISSEVPQNLSASRPQDRQFILSSKKLLLSDSGFYLCAWSFHTPGQGVSEQYFGPGTRLTVT.

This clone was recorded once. The CDR3 region is CASSYRELQETQYF. The CDR3 DNA reads as TGTGCCAGCAGTTACCGGGAACTCCAAGAGACCCAGTACTTC. The chain has TRBV6-5 and TRBJ2-5, with D possibly being TRBD2 (5 bases). V was cut by 2 bases and J by 1 base, with 8 bases left in between. CDR3 length: 14 residues. CDR1 and CDR2 from the germline V gene are MNHEY and SVGAGI.

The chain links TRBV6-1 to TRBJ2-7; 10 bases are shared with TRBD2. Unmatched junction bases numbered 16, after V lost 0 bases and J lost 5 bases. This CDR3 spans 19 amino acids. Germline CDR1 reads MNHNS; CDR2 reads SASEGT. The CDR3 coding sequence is TGTGCCAGCAGTGAAGCGATAAAAGGGCTAGCGGGGGCTAGGAACGAGCAGTACTTC. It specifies CASSEAIKGLAGARNEQYF.